Listed below are T cell receptor beta chains from one sample, sequenced in a study of human T cells and chemical hapten exposure. TCRdb re-derived calls from the RACE reads in MiXCR, one entry per CDR3 protein. The sample contains over 300,000 distinct CDR3 sequences, approximately 5.1% of which appear only once. The specimen comprised whole blood, sampled in connection with sensitization to the hapten diphenylcyclopropenone (DPC). The receptor set was obtained from a woman aged 45-60 years with alopecia areata. Some clones in this sample may be carry-over from other donors' samples. The CDR3 runs from the conserved cysteine through the conserved F or W. The D gene is left open where the match is weak. Only part of the rows carry a size: once, few, many, or a class if the clone is expanded.

J: TRBJ2-5; V: TRBV6-2/TRBV6-3; size: NA; D: NA; DNA: TGTGCCAGCAGTTCCCGGACTGTGCAAGAGACCCAGTACTTC; CDR3: CASSSRTVQETQYF
J: TRBJ2-2; V: TRBV7-3; size: NA; D: TRBD1; DNA: TGTGCCAGCAGCTTAAGAACAGGGACAGGGGGCACCGGGGAGCTGTTTTTT; CDR3: CASSLRTGTGGTGELFF
J: TRBJ2-3; V: TRBV7-6; size: many; D: NA; DNA: TGTGCCAGCAGCTTAGCGGGCGGCGCAGATACGCAGTATTTT; CDR3: CASSLAGGADTQYF
J: TRBJ2-6; V: TRBV5-1; size: many; D: NA; DNA: TGCGCCAGCAGCTTGGTCCCCCAGAGCTCTGGGGCCAACGTCCTGACTTTC; CDR3: CASSLVPQSSGANVLTF
J: TRBJ2-1; V: TRBV5-1; size: many; D: NA; DNA: TGCGCCAGCAGCTTGGCCCCCAACTCCTACAATGAGCAGTTCTTC; CDR3: CASSLAPNSYNEQFF
J: TRBJ1-1; V: TRBV12-3/TRBV12-4; size: few; D: NA; DNA: TGTGCCAGCAGTTTATCGGGGTCTGAAGCTTTCTTT; CDR3: CASSLSGSEAFF
J: TRBJ1-1; V: TRBV7-2; size: many; D: NA; DNA: TGTGCCAGCAGCCCCCGCAGGACCCGTCTTGAAGCTTTCTTT; CDR3: CASSPRRTRLEAFF
J: TRBJ1-3; V: TRBV6-5; size: many; D: NA; DNA: TGTGCCAGCAGTTACTCCGCAGGAATGCACACCATATATTTT; CDR3: CASSYSAGMHTIYF
J: TRBJ2-3; V: TRBV5-5; size: many; D: NA; DNA: TGTGCCAGCAGCCCCGAGGGCCGCACAGATACGCAGTATTTT; CDR3: CASSPEGRTDTQYF
J: TRBJ2-6; V: TRBV28; size: NA; D: TRBD1; DNA: TGTGCCAGCAGTCCCCCGACAGGGGGTCTGGCTGGGGCCAACGTCCTGACTTTC; CDR3: CASSPPTGGLAGANVLTF
J: TRBJ2-3; V: TRBV12-3/TRBV12-4; size: NA; D: NA; DNA: TGTGCCACCCAGTTAGGGGCAGATACGCAGTATTTT; CDR3: CATQLGADTQYF
J: TRBJ2-7; V: TRBV6-2/TRBV6-3; size: few; D: NA; DNA: TGTGCCAGCAGTTACATGGACTATGGGGAGTACGAGCAGTACTTC; CDR3: CASSYMDYGEYEQYF
J: TRBJ2-7; V: TRBV10-3; size: NA; D: NA; DNA: TGTGCCATCAGTGGTCAGCTGACCTACGAGCAGTACTTC; CDR3: CAISGQLTYEQYF
J: TRBJ2-7; V: TRBV10-1; size: few; D: NA; DNA: TGCGCCAGCAGTTCTCGGGGTCGTAGCTCCTACGAGCAGTACTTC; CDR3: CASSSRGRSSYEQYF
J: TRBJ1-4; V: TRBV20-1; size: few; D: NA; DNA: TGCAGTGCTAGAGATCAGGGGACTGAAAAACTGTTTTTT; CDR3: CSARDQGTEKLFF
J: TRBJ2-3; V: TRBV20-1; size: many; D: NA; DNA: TGCAGTGCTGATTCGGCAGGCCTCACAGATACGCAGTATTTT; CDR3: CSADSAGLTDTQYF
J: TRBJ2-3; V: TRBV30; size: many; D: TRBD2; DNA: TGTGCCTTTACCGGAGGACTAGCGGGAACAGATACGCAGTATTTT; CDR3: CAFTGGLAGTDTQYF
J: TRBJ1-1; V: TRBV5-1; size: few; D: NA; DNA: TGCGCCAGCAGCTTGGACGGAATGAACACTGAAGCTTTCTTT; CDR3: CASSLDGMNTEAFF
J: TRBJ2-7; V: TRBV27; size: few; D: NA; DNA: TGTGCCAGCAGTTTATTCCCGACAGGGGAGGGCTACGAGCAGTACTTC; CDR3: CASSLFPTGEGYEQYF
J: TRBJ2-7; V: TRBV20-1; size: many; D: TRBD2; DNA: TGCAGTGCTAGAATAACTAGCGGGAGGTTCGACGAGCAGTACTTC; CDR3: CSARITSGRFDEQYF
J: TRBJ1-6; V: TRBV7-2; size: many; D: TRBD1; DNA: TGTGCCAGCAGCTTGCCCGGGGGCAGGGGGAGATCACCCCTCCACTTT; CDR3: CASSLPGGRGRSPLHF
J: TRBJ2-2; V: TRBV29-1; size: NA; D: NA; DNA: TGCAGCGTTGAGGACTCCGCCGGGGAGCTGTTTTTT; CDR3: CSVEDSAGELFF
J: TRBJ1-4; V: TRBV5-4; size: many; D: TRBD1; DNA: TGTGCCAGCAGCCCCGGACAGGGTGAGGAAAAACTGTTTTTT; CDR3: CASSPGQGEEKLFF
J: TRBJ2-1; V: TRBV20-1; size: many; D: TRBD2; DNA: TGCAGTGCCCCCCGGGGGGAGTCCTACAATGAGCAGTTCTTC; CDR3: CSAPRGESYNEQFF
J: TRBJ1-5; V: TRBV7-2; size: NA; D: NA; DNA: TGTGCCAGCAGCTTAGGGGGTTTTCAGCCCCAGCATTTT; CDR3: CASSLGGFQPQHF
J: TRBJ2-1; V: TRBV7-9; size: few; D: TRBD2; DNA: TGTGCCAGCAGCTTAAGGACTAGCGGGAGCAAGGATGAGCAGTTCTTC; CDR3: CASSLRTSGSKDEQFF
J: TRBJ2-1; V: TRBV2; size: few; D: NA; DNA: TGTGCCAGCAAAGACAGCTCCTACAATGAGCAGTTCTTC; CDR3: CASKDSSYNEQFF
J: TRBJ2-3; V: TRBV6-6; size: many; D: NA; DNA: TGTGCCAGCGGGGGTAAGAAAGGAGATACGCAGTATTTT; CDR3: CASGGKKGDTQYF
J: TRBJ2-1; V: TRBV14; size: many; D: NA; DNA: TGTGCCAGCAGCTCTCCGGGACAAAACTACAATGAGCAGTTCTTC; CDR3: CASSSPGQNYNEQFF
J: TRBJ2-1; V: TRBV28; size: many; D: NA; DNA: TGTGCCAGCAGTTGGGGCAATGAGCAGTTCTTC; CDR3: CASSWGNEQFF
J: TRBJ2-3; V: TRBV20-1; size: few; D: TRBD1; DNA: TGCAGTGCATGGGACAGGGCAGATACGCAGTATTTT; CDR3: CSAWDRADTQYF
J: TRBJ2-3; V: TRBV24-1; size: many; D: TRBD1; DNA: TGTGCCACCAGTGATCCTACAGGGGCCCGCACAGATACGCAGTATTTT; CDR3: CATSDPTGARTDTQYF
J: TRBJ2-3; V: TRBV27; size: NA; D: NA; DNA: TGTGCCAGCAGTTCTGACAGTTTCACAGATACGCAGTATTTT; CDR3: CASSSDSFTDTQYF
J: TRBJ1-6; V: TRBV6-5; size: few; D: TRBD1; DNA: TGTGCCAGCAGTTACGCCCCGGGACAGGGACGTTCACCCCTCCACTTT; CDR3: CASSYAPGQGRSPLHF
J: TRBJ2-5; V: TRBV3-1; size: many; D: NA; DNA: TGTGCCAGCAGCCAATTGCAAGAGACCCAGTACTTC; CDR3: CASSQLQETQYF
J: TRBJ2-1; V: TRBV24-1; size: many; D: TRBD2; DNA: TGTGCCACCAGCCAAGCGGGAGGGGGTGATGAGCAGTTCTTC; CDR3: CATSQAGGGDEQFF
J: TRBJ2-7; V: TRBV29-1; size: NA; D: NA; DNA: TGCAGCGGCATTTATCTCCTAGGGGGGGAGCAGTACTTC; CDR3: CSGIYLLGGEQYF
J: TRBJ1-2; V: TRBV6-6; size: NA; D: NA; DNA: TGTGCCAGCAGTCCACCCGCGTCAGGGTTCTATGGCTACACCTTC; CDR3: CASSPPASGFYGYTF
J: TRBJ1-6; V: TRBV12-3/TRBV12-4; size: NA; D: NA; DNA: TGTGCCAGCAGGACCGGCTCCGGTCATTCACCCCTCCACTTT; CDR3: CASRTGSGHSPLHF
J: TRBJ2-3; V: TRBV7-2; size: many; D: TRBD1; DNA: TGTGCCAGCAGCAATACAGGGGTTGCCACAGATACGCAGTATTTT; CDR3: CASSNTGVATDTQYF
J: TRBJ1-1; V: TRBV5-1; size: many; D: TRBD1; DNA: TGCGCCAGCAGCTCAGGGACAGCGCGACGCATGAACACTGAAGCTTTCTTT; CDR3: CASSSGTARRMNTEAFF
J: TRBJ2-6; V: TRBV6-5; size: NA; D: TRBD1; DNA: TGTGCCAGCAGTTACTCAGACCCCTTCGGGACAGGGGCCTCTGGGGCCAACGTCCTGACTTTC; CDR3: CASSYSDPFGTGASGANVLTF